A single sample gave rise to the 7 T cell receptor beta chains below, sequenced in a study of metastatic and nonmetastatic thyroid tumors. Via MiXCR, TCRdb re-called the PCR reads. This sample yields over 11,000 clones, of which about 22% are seen a single time; about 8% belongs to the top ten. Patients had received no treatment of any kind before thyroid surgery. Sequenced input: blood. These receptors were taken from a female donor with papillary thyroid cancer or a benign thyroid nodule (not recorded which). Some clones in this sample may be carry-over from other donors' samples.

V and J are TRBV20-1 and TRBJ1-1; D gene unclear. Germline CDR1 reads DFQATT; CDR2 reads SNEGSKA (reference sequence). The V end was cut by 4 bases, the J end by 1 base, with 13 bases between. The length of the CDR3 is 14 residues. In DNA, the CDR3 is TGCAGTGCTATACTGAGGAGGCCGAACACTGAAGCTTTCTTT. Protein sequence: CSAILRRPNTEAFF.

This clone was seen ten or more times. Just one base apart from a much larger clone, this may be a read error. Other DNA variants within this sample encode the same CDR3. The chain couples TRBV6-2 or TRBV6-3 to TRBJ2-5; D unresolved. CDR3 length equals 12 residues. Germline lookup yields CDR1 MNHEY and CDR2 SVGEGT. Trimming took off 6 bases at V and 2 bases at J, with 7 bases between the two ends. The CDR3 nucleotides read TGTGCCAGCAGCTATTTTCAAGAGACCCAGTACTTC. Translation gives CASSYFQETQYF.

This clone was seen many times. The V and J genes are TRBV29-1 and TRBJ2-7, with TRBD1 matching over 9 bases. V was pared by 4 bases and J by 1 base, with 11 bases of the junction left unmatched. This CDR3 spans 16 amino acids. The germline V gene has CDR1 SQVTM and CDR2 ANQGSEA. The CDR3 sequence is CSVAPMTGGDSYEQYF. CDR3 nucleotides: TGCAGCGTTGCCCCGATGACAGGGGGTGATTCCTACGAGCAGTACTTC.

This clone was recorded many times. The chain couples TRBV20-1 to TRBJ2-7; the match to TRBD1 covers 10 bases. The CDR3 runs 15 residues. After removal of 5 bases from V and 3 bases from J, the junction contained 10 bases not matched to a gene. Per the germline V gene, CDR1 is DFQATT and CDR2 is SNEGSKA (reference sequence). This CDR3 is CSASSGGQGDYEQYF. CDR3 DNA: TGCAGTGCTTCTTCGGGCGGACAGGGGGACTACGAGCAGTACTTC.

J is TRBJ2-3 and V is TRBV20-1; 13 bases line up with TRBD2. This CDR3 contains 14 residues. V shed 6 bases and J 4 bases; nucleotides not matched to a gene: 4. CDR1 is DFQATT and CDR2 is SNEGSKA in the germline V gene (reference sequence). CDR3 sequence reads: CSAKGTSGADTQYF. The CDR3 nucleotides are TGCAGTGCCAAAGGGACTAGCGGGGCAGATACGCAGTATTTT.

The rearrangement uses TRBV11-2 and TRBJ2-7; 9 positions match TRBD1. The CDR3 is 15 residues long. V dropped 2 bases and J dropped 2; count of bases not matched to a gene: 4. Looked up from germline, CDR1 is SGHAT and CDR2 is FQNNGV. The CDR3 bases are TGTGCCAGCAGCTTAATTTGGGACAGGGCCTACGAGCAGTACTTC. This translates into CASSLIWDRAYEQYF.

This chain connects TRBV20-1 to TRBJ1-4; weak D call: TRBD1 (5 bases). This CDR3 is 13 amino acids long. Looked up from germline, CDR1 is DFQATT and CDR2 is SNEGSKA (reference sequence). Trimming cost V 5 bases and J 0 bases, with 7 bases left between them. CDR3 protein: CSALQATNEKLFF. As DNA, the CDR3 is TGCAGTGCTCTACAGGCAACTAATGAAAAACTGTTTTTT.